These 2 T cell receptor beta chains share one sample of origin, sequenced in a study of blood T cell repertoires in COVID-19. This table comes from immunoSEQ multiplex PCR, and its TCRdb copy is limited to in-frame clones, with some not included. In the table there are hundreds of thousands of clones, around 84% of which are singletons. The sample was peripheral blood. Source of these receptors: a middle-aged man with acute or convalescent COVID-19.

The chain employs TRBV5-6 and TRBJ1-4; D might be TRBD1 (6 bases). Germline V gives CDR1 SGHDT, CDR2 YYEEEE. The CDR3 runs to 15 residues. Trimming took 0 bases from V and 4 from J, leaving 10 bases between them. The CDR3 region has the DNA TGTGCCAGCAGCTTGGGTCAGGGGATTAATGAAAAACTGTTTTTT. Protein product: CASSLGQGINEKLFF. Full variable domain (rest looked up from reference TRBV5-6 and TRBJ1-4): DAGVTQSPTHLIKTRGQQVTLRCSPKSGHDTVSWYQQALGQGPQFIFQYYEEEERQRGNFPDRFSGHQFPNYSSELNVNALLLGDSALYLCASSLGQGINEKLFFGSGTQLSVL.

This clone has a handful of counts. This chain joins TRBV5-5 and TRBJ1-4; no clear D gene. V was trimmed by 1 base and J by 8 bases, leaving 12 bases between them. The CDR3 is 14 residues long. Germline V gene lookup returns CDR1 SGHKS and CDR2 YYEKEE (reference sequence). CDR3 loop: CASSLPGSGEKLFF. The DNA of the CDR3 is TGTGCCAGCAGCTTGCCGGGGTCTGGGGAAAAACTGTTTTTT.